This T cell receptor beta chain derives from a study of somatic mutations in cytotoxic T cells in rheumatoid arthritis. Study-wide background: There were some V beta antibody-stained T-cell populations flow-sorted at nearly 100% purity, and these included V beta1+ cells sequenced for TCRB.

Looked up from germline, CDR1 is SEHNR and CDR2 is FQNEAQ (reference sequence). V was clipped by 2 bases and J by 6 bases; unmatched bases: 12. The CDR3 loop spans 17 amino acids. In the authors' workflow: Only a few patient CD8+ clones above 1% matched published virus-specific TCRB sequences. The repertoire was sequenced with immunoSEQ multiplex PCR; TCRdb's copy has only in-frame clones and lacks some. V, J and clone size were drawn from that table, and D and trimming were deduced from the DNA. The sample holds about 7,100 clones, just under 80% seen once. The gene calls are TRBV7-9 and TRBJ2-2, with 7 bases lining up with TRBD1. This TCR derives from an adult with rheumatoid arthritis. The source material was CD8+ T cells sorted from blood. CDR3 bases: TGTGCCAGCAGCTTAAAGGGGGCGCTTGGATTTGCCGGGGAGCTGTTTTTT. The encoded protein is CASSLKGALGFAGELFF.